Detailed here is one T cell receptor (beta chain). This table comes from immunoSEQ multiplex PCR, and its TCRdb copy is limited to in-frame clones, with some not included. Among more than 200,000 clones listed, more than 70% were seen once. This specimen comes from a study of blood T cell repertoires in COVID-19. Overall study: Donors in the United States, Italy and Spain gave samples during acute or convalescent COVID-19.

Germline CDR1 is LGHNA and CDR2 is YNFKEQ. The CDR3 has 16 residues. J gave up 1 base and V 1 base, and 3 bases lay outside the gene matches. This receptor was identified in a man between 40 and 49 years old with active or convalescent COVID-19. The chain combines TRBV4-2 with TRBJ2-2; 7 bases map to TRBD2. Sequencing used peripheral blood. The CDR3 DNA is TGTGCCAGCAGCCAAGCCGGGGGGTGGAACACCGGGGAGCTGTTTTTT. Translation gives CASSQAGGWNTGELFF.